This TCR beta chain was captured by sequencing in a study of T cell repertoires in cytomegalovirus infection. As for the study in general: Well-studied HLA-B-restricted CMV epitopes were used in the study alongside recently identified HLA-C-restricted ones. A matching HLA type, together with CMV infection, was signaled by public TCR beta signatures.

Study-wide results and limits: The ex vivo response was dominated by HLA-C-restricted CMV-specific TCR beta clonotypes. Using cumulative public TCR beta family frequency, the authors identified those who carried CMV together with the relevant HLA.

TCRdb fed the reads into MiXCR, producing one record per CDR3 protein. The sample yields 300,000 to 400,000 distinct CDR3 sequences, around 25% seen once. Germline trimming cut 3 bases from V and 0 bases from J; bases unmatched to any gene: 5. Germline assignment: CDR1 SGHRS and CDR2 YFSETQ. CDR3 length equals 16 residues. The table lists this clonotype with a few counts. Antigen: not known. The sequencing here drew on cultured PBMCs, taken from culture after CMV antigen stimulation. The chain has TRBV5-1 and TRBJ2-3; 9 positions match TRBD1. The source of this sequence is a human donor in good health (CMV status not recorded). Some clones in this sample may be carry-over from other donors' samples. As DNA, the CDR3 is TGCGCCAGCAGCTCCGGGACAGGGATTAGCACAGATACGCAGTATTTT. Encoded protein: CASSSGTGISTDTQYF.